A selection of T cell receptor beta chains follows, all from one sample in a study of T-cell memory formation after mild COVID-19. TCRdb fed the 5' RACE reads into MiXCR, producing one record per CDR3 protein. Counted here are roughly 450,000 distinct CDR3 sequences, 18% occurring once; the ten biggest clones make up approximately 13%. The sequenced material came from PBMCs or a T cell subset sorted from them (not recorded which). The receptors originated from an adult woman who had mild COVID-19 (a few samples of this study predate the infection). Cell type and time point are not known. CDR3s leave out the opening cysteine and the closing phenylalanine or tryptophan. Some rows have no size entry. The others give once, few or many, or a class for an expanded clone.

TRBV24-1	TRBJ2-5	.	ATAKQGGSQETQY
TRBV5-1	TRBJ2-5	.	ASRLAGSEGTQY
TRBV19	TRBJ1-5	.	ASSIGGGTNQPQH
TRBV7-9	TRBJ2-1	few	ASSPPEPGGEQF
TRBV29-1	TRBJ1-1	few	SVVGEGNTEAF
TRBV24-1	TRBJ2-1	few	ATSDTSSYNEQF
TRBV10-3	TRBJ2-3	.	AISVGTAYTDTQY
TRBV2	TRBJ1-1	.	ASRTFLYEAF
TRBV12-3/TRBV12-4	TRBJ2-1	.	ASRYAGVYNEQF
TRBV4-2	TRBJ2-1	few	ASSQDSYSSYNEQF
TRBV7-2	TRBJ2-7	.	ASSQGTSGSSYEQY
TRBV6-6	TRBJ2-7	.	ASSYLTGVEQY
TRBV12-3/TRBV12-4	TRBJ1-6	.	ASSFTNSPLH
TRBV5-1	TRBJ2-1	few	ASSLAFMGGPQNEQF
TRBV13	TRBJ2-1	few	ASKDRGAVNEQF
TRBV5-1	TRBJ1-1	.	ASSLTGMTPEAF
TRBV7-2	TRBJ1-1	few	ASSGKWVNTEAF
TRBV9	TRBJ2-5	.	ASSVGTAFEGETQY